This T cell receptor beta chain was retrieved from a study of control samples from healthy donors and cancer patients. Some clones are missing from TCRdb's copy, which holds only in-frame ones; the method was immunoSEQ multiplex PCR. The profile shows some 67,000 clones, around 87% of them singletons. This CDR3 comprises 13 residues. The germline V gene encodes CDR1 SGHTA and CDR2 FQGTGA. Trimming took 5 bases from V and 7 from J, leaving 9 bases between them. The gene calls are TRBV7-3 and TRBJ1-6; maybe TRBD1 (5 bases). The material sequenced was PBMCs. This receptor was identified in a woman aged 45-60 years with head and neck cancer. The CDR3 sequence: CASSDGGNSPLHF. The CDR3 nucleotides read TGTGCCAGCAGCGACGGGGGGAATTCACCCCTCCACTTT.